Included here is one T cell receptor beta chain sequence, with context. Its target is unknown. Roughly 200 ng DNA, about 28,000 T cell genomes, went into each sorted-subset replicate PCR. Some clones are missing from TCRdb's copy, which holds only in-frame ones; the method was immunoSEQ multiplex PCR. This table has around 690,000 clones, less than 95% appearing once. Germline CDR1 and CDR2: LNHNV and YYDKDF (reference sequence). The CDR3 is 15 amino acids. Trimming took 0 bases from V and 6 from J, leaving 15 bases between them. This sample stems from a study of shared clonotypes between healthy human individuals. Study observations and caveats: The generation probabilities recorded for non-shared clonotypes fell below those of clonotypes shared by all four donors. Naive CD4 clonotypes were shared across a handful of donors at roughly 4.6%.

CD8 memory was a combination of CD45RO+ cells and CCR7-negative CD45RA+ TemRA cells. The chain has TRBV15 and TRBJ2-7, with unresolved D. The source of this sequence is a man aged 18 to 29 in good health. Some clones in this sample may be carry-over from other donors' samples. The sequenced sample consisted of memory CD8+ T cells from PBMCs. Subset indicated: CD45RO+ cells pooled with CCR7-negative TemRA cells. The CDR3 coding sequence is TGTGCCACCAGCAGAGAGCCTAGTGGAGTGTTCGAGCAGTACTTC. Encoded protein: CATSREPSGVFEQYF.